The subject of this entry is one TCR beta chain. Its antigen is currently unknown. Only in-frame clones appear in the TCRdb table, and some are missing; sequencing was by immunoSEQ multiplex PCR. The sample lists 25,000 to 30,000 clones, more than 65% occurring once. The sample's time point: recipient sample about 28 days before transplant, after cytoreduction. This sample was included in a study of T cell clonotyping in hematopoietic cell transplantation. Study in general: Recipient samples before transplant were obtained post-cytoreduction.

Study-level findings and limits: Recipient TCR diversity dropped after transplant; expanded clonotypes rose from day 30 to 180.

The CDR3 runs to 16 residues. The ends were cut back, 0 bases at V and 4 bases at J, with 17 bases in the middle. Per the germline V gene, CDR1 is SGHTS and CDR2 is YDEGEE. The input for sequencing was peripheral blood mononuclear cells, taken before stem cell transplant. The chain combines TRBV5-8 with TRBJ2-7, with no clear D. The clonotype comes from a man aged 40-49 years with acute myeloid leukemia. Some clones in this sample may be carry-over from other donors' samples. The CDR3 loop is CASSLAPNLLGYEQYF. DNA for the CDR3: TGTGCCAGCAGCTTGGCCCCAAACTTGTTAGGGTACGAGCAGTACTTC.